The 19 T cell receptor beta chains reported below all come from one sample, sequenced in a study of OX40 agonist ivuxolimab in advanced cancers. Measured with immunoSEQ multiplex PCR; TCRdb has only the in-frame clones, and not every one. The sample consists of about 77,000 clones, about nine tenths of them appearing once. The source material was CD4+ or CD8+ T cells sorted from blood, sampled in a trial of the OX40 agonist ivuxolimab. The receptor set was obtained from an adult with an advanced solid tumor such as melanoma, head and neck, liver or kidney cancer.

This clone has just one count. The rearrangement joins TRBV5-1 to TRBJ2-7, with 7 bases fitting TRBD1. Germline V lookup: CDR1 SGHRS, CDR2 YFSETQ. The CDR3 has 13 residues. V dropped 4 bases and J dropped 8; count of bases not matched to a gene: 9. The CDR3 nucleotides read TGCGCCAGCAGCGCCCGGGACAGAACGCAGCAGTACTTC. Translating gives CASSARDRTQQYF.

This clone came up a few times. This chain uses TRBV6-5 with TRBJ1-1; TRBD1 matches at 7 bases. Germline V CDR1 and CDR2: MNHEY, SVGAGI. The J segment lost 1 base and the V segment lost 6 bases, leaving 2 bases of the junction unmatched. The CDR3 extends over 13 amino acids. The CDR3 DNA is TGTGCCAGCAGAGGACAGGCGAACACTGAAGCTTTCTTT. Protein sequence: CASRGQANTEAFF.

Regarding this clone: This CDR3 is missing its conserved last phenylalanine or tryptophan, likely due to a read error. This rearrangement joins TRBV6-5 to TRBJ1-1, with D hard to call. The germline CDR1 and CDR2 sequences are MNHEY and SVGAGI. The V and J ends lost 0 bases and 3 bases respectively, with 11 bases between them. The CDR3 length is 15 residues. The CDR3 DNA reads TGTGCCAGCAGTTACTCGGGTTTTGGGGACACTGAAGCTTTCCTT. Translated: CASSYSGFGDTEAFL.

This clone was found once. The chain uses TRBV4-1 and TRBJ1-1, with 9 bases that match TRBD1. Trimming removed 3 bases from V and 4 bases from J; junction bases left unmatched: 9. This CDR3 region has 16 residues. Germline V CDR1 and CDR2: MGHRA, YSYEKL. The CDR3 nucleotides read TGCGCCAGCAGCCATCACCTTCAGGGACAGGGCACTGAAGCTTTCTTT. Translated: CASSHHLQGQGTEAFF.

V usage is TRBV19 and J usage is TRBJ2-3; 7 bases map to TRBD1. This CDR3 is 16 amino acids long. Germline V CDR1 and CDR2: LNHDA, SQIVND (reference sequence). Germline trimming cut 0 bases from V and 6 bases from J; bases unmatched to any gene: 9. In DNA, the CDR3 is TGTGCCAGTAGTATAGATCCTCCAGGGGGTGCGGATACGCAGTATTTT. It encodes CASSIDPPGGADTQYF. Together with reference TRBV19 and TRBJ2-3, the CDR3 gives the full variable domain: DGGITQSPKYLFRKEGQNVTLSCEQNLNHDAMYWYRQDPGQGLRLIYYSQIVNDFQKGDIAEGYSVSREKKESFPLTVTSAQKNPTAFYLCASSIDPPGGADTQYFGPGTRLTVL.

This clone was picked up one time. V is TRBV28 and J is TRBJ1-2, with no clear D. The germline V gene has CDR1 MDHEN and CDR2 SYDVKM. V was pared by 2 bases and J by 1 base, with 11 bases between. The CDR3 covers 15 residues. The DNA of the CDR3 is TGTGCCAGCAGTTTAGAGCCCAGGCTTAACTATGGCTACACCTTC. Translation: CASSLEPRLNYGYTF.

The V and J genes are TRBV28 and TRBJ1-1; weak D call: TRBD1 (5 bases). The CDR3 totals 14 residues. Trimming left V 6 bases short and J 5 bases short, with 16 bases between. CDR1 and CDR2 (germline): MDHEN, SYDVKM. CDR3 region: CASSHPSGGTEAFF. The CDR3 DNA follows: TGTGCCAGCAGCCACCCCTCGGGGGGTACTGAAGCTTTCTTT.

The chain combines TRBV7-9 with TRBJ1-6; D remains unclear. The CDR3 has 15 residues. V lost 1 base, J lost 8 bases, and 12 bases lay in between. The germline gives CDR1 SEHNR, CDR2 FQNEAQ (reference sequence). The CDR3 loop is CASSLVSVSDSPLHF. CDR3 coding DNA: TGTGCCAGCAGCTTAGTCTCCGTGTCGGATTCACCCCTCCACTTT. The variable domain in full, completed from reference TRBV7-9 and TRBJ1-6, reads DTGVSQNPRHKITKRGQNVTFRCDPISEHNRLYWYRQTLGQGPEFLTYFQNEAQLEKSRLLSDRFSAERPKGSFSTLEIQRTEQGDSAMYLCASSLVSVSDSPLHFGNGTRLTVT.

The table lists this clone with a few counts. The gene calls are TRBV7-2 and TRBJ1-6; D remains unclear. This CDR3 is built from 11 residues. Per the germline V gene, CDR1 is SGHTA and CDR2 is FQGNSA. The ends were cut back, 3 bases at V and 15 bases at J, with 9 bases in the middle. The CDR3 loop is CASSFGAGLHF. The CDR3 DNA reads as TGTGCCAGCAGCTTTGGCGCCGGCCTCCACTTT. The full variable domain, rest sourced from reference TRBV7-2 and TRBJ1-6, is GAGVSQSPSNKVTEKGKDVELRCDPISGHTALYWYRQSLGQGLEFLIYFQGNSAPDKSGLPSDRFSAERTGGSVSTLTIQRTQQEDSAVYLCASSFGAGLHFGNGTRLTVT.

The chain joins TRBV5-5 to TRBJ1-3; D is uncertain. The CDR3 consists of 17 residues. The V and J ends lost 3 bases and 4 bases respectively, with 20 bases between them. Germline CDR1 SGHKS, CDR2 YYEKEE (reference sequence). This CDR3 is CASSYALPSATGNTIYF. The DNA for the CDR3 is TGTGCCAGCAGCTATGCCCTCCCCTCGGCCACAGGAAACACCATATATTTT.

This rearrangement joins TRBV6-5 to TRBJ2-7, with D perhaps TRBD2 (6 bases). The CDR3 spans 15 residues. V gave up 5 bases and J gave up 4 bases, with 18 bases separating them. Germline V gives CDR1 MNHEY, CDR2 SVGAGI. CDR3 in amino acids: CASSKEGRTTYEQYF. CDR3 coding DNA: TGTGCCAGCAGTAAAGAGGGACGGACTACTTACGAGCAGTACTTC.

The J gene is TRBJ2-3, the V gene TRBV5-6, with D possibly matching TRBD2 (7 bases). Germline assignment: CDR1 SGHDT and CDR2 YYEEEE. The CDR3 runs 13 residues. V dropped 4 bases and J dropped 7 bases, with 13 bases sitting between them. As DNA, the CDR3 is TGTGCCAGCAGCGGGTTCGGGGGGCATACGCAGTATTTT. It specifies CASSGFGGHTQYF.

The chain is built from TRBV19 and TRBJ2-1; D is possibly TRBD1 (5 bases). Looked up from germline, CDR1 is LNHDA and CDR2 is SQIVND (reference sequence). The CDR3 has 14 amino acids. V was pared by 9 bases and J by 6 bases, with 18 bases between. DNA of the CDR3: TGTGCCAGCCCCAGGGCCGGTCGAGGCAATGAGCAGTTCTTC. Its protein is CASPRAGRGNEQFF.

There are a few counts of this clone. The rearrangement uses TRBV6-8 and TRBJ1-2; no clear D. CDR1 is MNHGY, CDR2 SAAAGT, per germline. V shed 9 bases and J shed 5 bases, with 4 bases lying between them. The CDR3 has 9 amino acids. The CDR3 region is CARNYGYTF. Written as DNA, the CDR3 is TGTGCCAGAAATTATGGCTACACCTTC.

The CDR3 DNA follows: TGTGCTAGTGGTTTGGGGGAGGCAGGGGGTCAGCCCCAGCATTTT. Protein sequence: CASGLGEAGGQPQHF. The chain links TRBV12-5 to TRBJ1-5; 7 bases match TRBD1. The CDR3 has 15 residues. CDR1 LGHNT and CDR2 FRNRAP come from the germline V gene. V lost 1 base and J lost 6; bases outside the gene matches: 6.

This clone came up a few times. V usage is TRBV5-1 and J usage is TRBJ2-1; D remains unclear. The CDR3 is made up of 14 amino acids. Between the trimmed V and J ends, which lost 0 bases and 9 bases, there was a span of 13 bases. CDR1 and CDR2 from the germline V gene are SGHRS and YFSETQ. The CDR3 region has the DNA TGCGCCAGCAGCTTGGATCCGGGTTCGGGTGAGCAGTTCTTC. Protein sequence: CASSLDPGSGEQFF. Full variable domain (rest looked up from reference TRBV5-1 and TRBJ2-1): KAGVTQTPRYLIKTRGQQVTLSCSPISGHRSVSWYQQTPGQGLQFLFEYFSETQRNKGNFPGRFSGRQFSNSRSEMNVSTLELGDSALYLCASSLDPGSGEQFFGPGTRLTVL.

The chain couples TRBV10-3 to TRBJ1-6, with no clear D. The CDR3 sequence is 13 residues long. The V end lost 8 bases, the J end lost 7 bases, and 12 bases lay between the germline ends. Per germline, CDR1 ENHRY and CDR2 SYGVKD. The CDR3 here is CAIGRTENSPLHF. CDR3 bases: TGTGCCATCGGTCGGACGGAGAATTCACCCCTCCACTTT.

The chain is built from TRBV7-9 and TRBJ1-1; D may be TRBD1 (5 bases). This CDR3 contains 17 residues. Germline CDR1 SEHNR, CDR2 FQNEAQ (reference sequence). V lost 1 base to trimming and J lost 0 bases, with 15 bases between them. The CDR3 coding sequence is TGTGCCAGCAGCTTAGGCCGACGGGACCCGATGAACACTGAAGCTTTCTTT. It is translated as CASSLGRRDPMNTEAFF.

The chain carries TRBV6-5 and TRBJ1-3, with a weak D call TRBD1 (5 bases). The length of the CDR3 is 13 residues. V gave up 5 bases and J gave up 4 bases, with 9 bases separating them. Germline loops: CDR1 MNHEY, CDR2 SVGAGI. The CDR3 region is CASSPGKGNTIYF. CDR3 in DNA: TGTGCCAGCAGTCCAGGGAAGGGAAACACCATATATTTT.